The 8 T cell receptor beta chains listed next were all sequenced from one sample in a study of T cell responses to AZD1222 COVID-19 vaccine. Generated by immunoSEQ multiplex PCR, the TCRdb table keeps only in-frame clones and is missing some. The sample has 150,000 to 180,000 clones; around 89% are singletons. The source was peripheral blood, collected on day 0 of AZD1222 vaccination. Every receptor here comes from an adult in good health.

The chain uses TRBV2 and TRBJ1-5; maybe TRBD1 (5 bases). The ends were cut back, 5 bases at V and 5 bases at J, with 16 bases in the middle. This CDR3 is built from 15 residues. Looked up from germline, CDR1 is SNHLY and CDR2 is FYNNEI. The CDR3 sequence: CASSPPGDRYQPQHF. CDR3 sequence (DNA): TGTGCCAGCAGTCCCCCCGGGGACCGCTATCAGCCCCAGCATTTT.

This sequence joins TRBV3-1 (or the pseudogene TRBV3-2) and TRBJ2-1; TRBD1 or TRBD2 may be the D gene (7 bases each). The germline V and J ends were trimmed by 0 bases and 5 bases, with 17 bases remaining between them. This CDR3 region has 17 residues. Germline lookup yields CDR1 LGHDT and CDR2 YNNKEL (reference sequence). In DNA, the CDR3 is TGTGCCAGCAGCCAAGAGGGAGGGGGCGAAAGGGACAATGAGCAGTTCTTC. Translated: CASSQEGGGERDNEQFF.

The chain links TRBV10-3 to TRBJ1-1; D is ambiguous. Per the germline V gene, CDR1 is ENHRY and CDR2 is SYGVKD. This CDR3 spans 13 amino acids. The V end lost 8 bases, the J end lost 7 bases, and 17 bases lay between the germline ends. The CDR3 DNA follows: TGTGCCATCGCAGCCTCATTGGGAGGTGAAGCTTTCTTT. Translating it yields CAIAASLGGEAFF.

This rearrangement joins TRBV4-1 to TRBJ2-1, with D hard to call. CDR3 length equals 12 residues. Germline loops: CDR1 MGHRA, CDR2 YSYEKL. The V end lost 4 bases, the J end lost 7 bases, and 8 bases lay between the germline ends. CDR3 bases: TGCGCCAGCAGCCCTCTGGGTAATGAGCAGTTCTTC. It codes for CASSPLGNEQFF.

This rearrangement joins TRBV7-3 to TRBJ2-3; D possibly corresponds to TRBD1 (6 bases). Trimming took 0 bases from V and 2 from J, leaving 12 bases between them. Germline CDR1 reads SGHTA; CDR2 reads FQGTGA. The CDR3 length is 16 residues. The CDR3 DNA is TGTGCCAGCAGCTTAACGGCCAGGGGATCCACAGATACGCAGTATTTT. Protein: CASSLTARGSTDTQYF.

The CDR3 nucleotides are TGTGCCAGCAGTTACCGACGGGGCCAAGAGACCCAGTACTTC. Translating gives CASSYRRGQETQYF. This chain uses TRBV25-1 with TRBJ2-5; perhaps TRBD2 as D (5 bases). The length of the CDR3 is 14 residues. The germline V gene has CDR1 MGHDK and CDR2 SYGVNS. V shed 5 bases and J shed 1 base, with 11 bases lying between them.

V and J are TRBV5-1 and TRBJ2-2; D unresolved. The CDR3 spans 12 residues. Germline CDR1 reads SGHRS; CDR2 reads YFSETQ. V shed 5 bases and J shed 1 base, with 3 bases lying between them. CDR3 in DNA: TGCGCCAGCAGAGAGAACACCGGGGAGCTGTTTTTT. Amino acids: CASRENTGELFF. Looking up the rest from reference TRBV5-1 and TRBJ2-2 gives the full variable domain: KAGVTQTPRYLIKTRGQQVTLSCSPISGHRSVSWYQQTPGQGLQFLFEYFSETQRNKGNFPGRFSGRQFSNSRSEMNVSTLELGDSALYLCASRENTGELFFGEGSRLTVL.

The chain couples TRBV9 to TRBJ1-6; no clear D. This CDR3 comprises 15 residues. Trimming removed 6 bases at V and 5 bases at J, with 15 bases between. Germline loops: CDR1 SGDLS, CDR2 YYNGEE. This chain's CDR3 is CASTHGSANNSPLHF. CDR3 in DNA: TGTGCCAGCACTCACGGGTCCGCGAATAATTCACCCCTCCACTTT.